A selection of T cell receptor beta chains follows, all from one sample in a study of blood T cells in healthy people across ages. TCRdb passed the 5' RACE reads through MiXCR, listing each CDR3 protein once. The profile shows roughly 410,000 distinct CDR3 sequences, approximately 47% of them singletons. The sequenced sample was blood. The receptors shown here come from a man in his 60s in good health. Each CDR3 is given with its conserved first and last residue. The order of the fields is J gene, V gene, D gene, CDR3 protein. The D gene is left open where the match is weak.

j_gene: TRBJ2-4; v_gene: TRBV20-1; d_gene: TRBD1; CDR3aa: CSAVKQGFVKNIQYF
j_gene: TRBJ1-5; v_gene: TRBV2; d_gene: NA; CDR3aa: CASRVVGNQPQHF
j_gene: TRBJ2-7; v_gene: TRBV20-1; d_gene: TRBD2; CDR3aa: CSARARTSGSRPYNEQYF
j_gene: TRBJ1-3; v_gene: TRBV5-1; d_gene: TRBD1; CDR3aa: CASSWSGTGKDTIYF
j_gene: TRBJ2-7; v_gene: TRBV28; d_gene: NA; CDR3aa: CASPFTGGRGEQYF
j_gene: TRBJ2-7; v_gene: TRBV12-3/TRBV12-4; d_gene: TRBD1; CDR3aa: CASSFGERDRQYF
j_gene: TRBJ2-2; v_gene: TRBV20-1; d_gene: TRBD2; CDR3aa: CSARDRTSGFAGELFF
j_gene: TRBJ1-3; v_gene: TRBV5-1; d_gene: NA; CDR3aa: CASSFGPRNTIYF
j_gene: TRBJ2-1; v_gene: TRBV5-1; d_gene: TRBD2; CDR3aa: CASSLAGGRAVNNEQFF
j_gene: TRBJ2-3; v_gene: TRBV12-3/TRBV12-4; d_gene: NA; CDR3aa: CANREQGLGTDTQYF
j_gene: NA; v_gene: TRBV4-2; d_gene: NA; CDR3aa: CVSSQDTQGGETQYF
j_gene: TRBJ2-1; v_gene: TRBV9; d_gene: TRBD2; CDR3aa: CASSESLAGGLYNEQFF
j_gene: NA; v_gene: TRBV20-1; d_gene: TRBD2; CDR3aa: CSAIRLAGGYEQYF
j_gene: TRBJ2-1; v_gene: TRBV28; d_gene: TRBD2; CDR3aa: CASRGGNEQFF
j_gene: TRBJ2-7; v_gene: TRBV3-1; d_gene: NA; CDR3aa: CASSVKASSSYEQYF
j_gene: TRBJ2-7; v_gene: TRBV24-1; d_gene: NA; CDR3aa: CATSDLHQTPGVAEQYF
j_gene: TRBJ1-6; v_gene: TRBV20-1; d_gene: NA; CDR3aa: CSARDDAWSPLHF
j_gene: TRBJ2-1; v_gene: TRBV9; d_gene: TRBD1; CDR3aa: CASTLTGFPYNEQFF
j_gene: TRBJ1-5; v_gene: TRBV20-1; d_gene: NA; CDR3aa: CSARDEGLSRGGQPQHF
j_gene: TRBJ2-1; v_gene: TRBV4-1; d_gene: TRBD2; CDR3aa: CASSQVPSGRNEQFF
j_gene: TRBJ2-3; v_gene: TRBV6-1; d_gene: TRBD2; CDR3aa: CASSELPSGVSTDTRYF
j_gene: TRBJ2-3; v_gene: TRBV7-2; d_gene: NA; CDR3aa: CASSPMGGTVRDTQYF